A single T cell receptor beta chain is shown here with its context. CDR1 SEHNR and CDR2 FQNEAQ come from the germline V gene (reference sequence). The germline V and J ends were trimmed by 5 bases and 3 bases, with 14 bases remaining between them. The CDR3 runs 14 residues. The table came from immunoSEQ multiplex PCR; TCRdb's copy has only in-frame clones and leaves some out. The sample carries over 85,000 clones, roughly 92% recorded once. The data stem from a study of T cell responses to AZD1222 COVID-19 vaccine. The genes are TRBV7-9 and TRBJ2-7; D assignment may be TRBD1 or TRBD2 (5 bases each). The clonotype originates from an adult who received the AZD1222 COVID-19 vaccine. Here the sequenced sample was peripheral blood, taken 28 days after the second AZD1222 dose. The CDR3 region is CASSPGAESYEQYF. In nucleotides, the CDR3 is TGTGCCAGCAGCCCCGGGGCCGAAAGCTACGAGCAGTACTTC.